These 10 T cell receptor beta chains were sequenced from one sample in a study of cytomegalovirus exposure and HLA in healthy donors (dated by TCRdb to between 2016 and 2019). Library prep was done by the immunoSEQ multiplex PCR assay. A mixture of 60 forward primers for TCR Vbeta segments and 13 reverse primers for TCR Jbeta segments was used in the multiplex PCR. In its TCRdb copy, this immuneACCESS table keeps in-frame sequences only and misses some clones. Where compared with another copy, unresolved V genes explain less than half of these, and the others have no known cause. The sample records about 20,000 clones, approximately 80% of which are singletons. The ten most abundant clones make up 7.4% of the sample. The sequenced sample consisted of PBMCs. These receptors all come from a man in his fifties or sixties in good health and CMV-seronegative.

The gene calls are TRBV19 and TRBJ2-7, with 8 bases fitting TRBD2. Losses at the gene ends were 3 bases for V and 1 base for J; bases not matched to a gene: 5. Per germline, CDR1 LNHDA and CDR2 SQIVND (reference sequence). The CDR3 consists of 15 residues. The DNA for the CDR3 is TGTGCCAGTAGTATGGAGACTAGCGTTTCCTACGAGCAGTACTTC. Its protein product is CASSMETSVSYEQYF. Looking up the rest from reference TRBV19 and TRBJ2-7 gives the full variable domain: DGGITQSPKYLFRKEGQNVTLSCEQNLNHDAMYWYRQDPGQGLRLIYYSQIVNDFQKGDIAEGYSVSREKKESFPLTVTSAQKNPTAFYLCASSMETSVSYEQYFGPGTRLTVT.

By sample share, this clone is medium-sized. The chain employs TRBV6-1 and TRBJ2-3, with D possibly TRBD2 on 7 matching bases. The CDR3 is 14 residues long. V was trimmed by 8 bases and J by 0 bases, leaving 12 bases between them. CDR1 and CDR2 from the germline V gene are MNHNS and SASEGT. This CDR3 reads CASEGGSSTDTQYF. The CDR3 region has the DNA TGTGCCAGCGAGGGGGGGTCTAGCACAGATACGCAGTATTTT.

The chain links TRBV6-5 to TRBJ1-2; 7 nucleotides agree with TRBD1. The CDR3 is 13 residues long. Germline V gene sequence: CDR1 MNHEY, CDR2 SVGAGI. Trimming at V came to 6 bases and at J to 8 bases, leaving 9 bases not matched to a gene. CDR3: CASRRQGGSGYTF. The CDR3 DNA sequence: TGTGCCAGCAGAAGACAGGGCGGATCCGGCTACACCTTC.

This clone was observed a handful of times. The chain is built from TRBV6-1 and TRBJ2-1, with D possibly TRBD2 on 5 matching bases. CDR3 size: 13 residues. Trimming took 2 bases from V and 9 from J, leaving 11 bases between them. Germline values: CDR1 MNHNS, CDR2 SASEGT. The chain's CDR3 is CASSEKSRGEQFF. CDR3 coding DNA: TGTGCCAGCAGTGAAAAGTCCCGGGGTGAGCAGTTCTTC.

The rearrangement uses TRBV14 and TRBJ2-7; 7 bases match TRBD2. Germline CDR1 reads SGHDN; CDR2 reads FVKESK. V trimming: 1 base; J trimming: 3 bases; junction bases outside the gene matches: 12. The CDR3 has 17 residues. The CDR3 DNA reads TGTGCCAGCAGCCAAGTCGAGACTAGCCGTTTCCTCTACGAGCAGTACTTC. This gives the protein CASSQVETSRFLYEQYF.

In the case of this clone: One junction end does not reproduce the germline sequence, and a read error may be involved. DNA for the CDR3: TGTCCCAGCTCACCAGGGAGCGGGAGGACGTACGAGCAGTACTTC. Translating it yields CPSSPGSGRTYEQYF. The chain recombines TRBV18 with TRBJ2-7, with 9 bases lining up with TRBD2. The CDR3 has 15 residues. The germline V gene has CDR1 KGHSH and CDR2 LQKENI.

V usage is TRBV2 and J usage is TRBJ2-5; 12 nucleotides match TRBD2. CDR1 and CDR2 from the germline V gene are SNHLY and FYNNEI. This CDR3 is built from 15 residues. V gave up 3 bases and J gave up 4 bases; unmatched junction bases: 3. CDR3 protein: CASSDSGLAGETQYF. CDR3 nucleotides: TGTGCCAGCAGTGATTCGGGACTAGCGGGAGAGACCCAGTACTTC. Complete variable domain (other parts from reference TRBV2 and TRBJ2-5): EPEVTQTPSHQVTQMGQEVILRCVPISNHLYFYWYRQILGQKVEFLVSFYNNEISEKSEIFDDQFSVERPDGSNFTLKIRSTKLEDSAMYFCASSDSGLAGETQYFGPGTRLLVL.

This sequence joins TRBV12-1 and TRBJ2-7; the listed D gene, TRBD1, was not tested against the DNA. TRBV12-1 is assigned pseudogene status. The CDR3 contains 14 residues. As DNA, the CDR3 is TGTGCCAGCAGCTCGGACAGGGATCTCTACGAGCAGTACTTC. Amino acids: CASSSDRDLYEQYF.

This rearrangement joins TRBV4-3 to TRBJ1-4; 9 nucleotides agree with TRBD1. The CDR3 runs to 13 residues. The V and J ends lost 4 bases and 10 bases, in that order; junction bases with no gene match: 4. Per the germline V gene, CDR1 is LGHNA and CDR2 is YSLEER. The CDR3 DNA follows: TGCGCCAGCAGCCGGGACAGGGAGGGAAAACTGTTTTTT. Translating it yields CASSRDREGKLFF.

This chain uses TRBV29-1 with TRBJ2-7; 12 nucleotides line up with TRBD2. This CDR3 is 13 amino acids long. CDR1 is SQVTM and CDR2 is ANQGSEA in the germline V gene. The ends lost 6 bases at V and 7 bases at J; junction bases unmatched: 7. CDR3 protein: CSVRLAGVNEQYF. CDR3 nucleotides: TGCAGCGTAAGACTAGCGGGAGTGAATGAGCAGTACTTC.